This T cell receptor beta chain was identified during a study of blood T cell repertoires in COVID-19. On the study more broadly: Acute-phase and convalescent COVID-19 samples originated in the United States, Italy and Spain.

The CDR3 is 12 amino acids. CDR1 and CDR2 from the germline V gene are LGHDT and YNNKEL (reference sequence). Trimming left V 3 bases short and J 4 bases short, with 7 bases between. Seattle patients were enrolled during active infection and followed longitudinally. Per the authors' pipeline: Amplified reference gene primers provided the basis for estimating nucleated cell counts. Assay used: immunoSEQ multiplex PCR; TCRdb lists only in-frame clones, some missing. The D gene and trimming were derived from the DNA, and the V and J assignments and clone size from that table. The sample includes 200,000 to 250,000 clones, 82% of them seen just once.

This chain connects TRBV3-1 (or the pseudogene TRBV3-2) to TRBJ2-7; unclear D gene. Material: peripheral blood. The source of this sequence is a woman in her 70s with COVID-19, enrolled during active disease. The CDR3 sequence: CASSHSDYEQYF. CDR3 in DNA: TGTGCCAGCAGCCATAGTGATTACGAGCAGTACTTC.